The sequence of this T cell receptor beta chain was determined in a study of blood T cells in healthy people across ages. Then a second PCR, running roughly 7 to 11 cycles, was carried out with a sample-barcoded 5' primer and a J-beta primer mix. TCRdb ran MiXCR on the 5' RACE reads and lists one entry per CDR3 protein. The sample includes approximately 2,000,000 distinct CDR3 sequences, approximately 39% seen only once; the top ten take more than 20%. With V trimmed by 4 bases and J by 7 bases, 8 bases remained unmatched. This CDR3 has 15 amino acids. Germline CDR1 reads ENHRY; CDR2 reads SYGVKD. Specimen: blood. The rearrangement joins TRBV10-3 to TRBJ2-7; 12 bases agree with TRBD1. The sequence was obtained from a human donor in good health. CDR3 residues: CAISGPGQGAGEQYF. The CDR3 DNA reads as TGTGCCATCAGTGGTCCGGGACAGGGGGCTGGGGAGCAGTACTTC.